This is a list of T cell receptor beta chains from one sample in a study of cytomegalovirus exposure and HLA in healthy donors. Measured with immunoSEQ multiplex PCR; TCRdb has only the in-frame clones, and not every one. Seen here are under 150,000 clones, about 86% observed once, and the top ten hold 7% to 9%. Material for sequencing was PBMCs. The origin of the receptors is a woman in her late teens or twenties in good health and CMV-seropositive. Each CDR3 is given with its conserved first and last residue. Each record gives: CDR3 protein, CDR3 DNA, CDR3 length, clone size, J gene, D gene, V gene. A D gene is named only where the DNA matches it firmly. Clone sizes are given selectively: once, few, many, or a class where the clone is expanded.

CASSPPGVTEAFF,TGTGCCAGCAGCCCCCCCGGGGTGACTGAAGCTTTCTTT,13,.,TRBJ1-1,.,TRBV6-5
CASSSRGVQDTQYF,TGTGCCAGCAGTTCACGGGGGGTTCAAGATACGCAGTATTTT,14,.,TRBJ2-3,TRBD2,TRBV28
CASSSGTVLEETQYF,TGCGCCAGCAGCTCCGGGACAGTGCTAGAAGAGACCCAGTACTTC,15,.,TRBJ2-5,TRBD1,TRBV5-1
CASSLWTTGTSYGYTF,TGTGCCAGCAGTTTATGGACGACCGGGACATCCTATGGCTACACCTTC,16,.,TRBJ1-2,.,TRBV28
CAWRELAFF,TGTGCCTGGAGGGAGCTAGCTTTCTTT,9,.,TRBJ1-1,.,TRBV30
CAREGQPQHF,TGTGCCAGGGAGGGTCAGCCCCAGCATTTT,10,.,TRBJ1-5,.,TRBV6-1
CASSILEYEQFF,TGTGCCAGTAGTATCTTAGAGTATGAGCAGTTCTTC,12,.,TRBJ2-1,.,TRBV19
CAATDSVKEPQHF,TGTGCCGCAACAGATTCCGTCAAGGAGCCCCAGCATTTT,13,.,TRBJ1-5,.,TRBV10-3
CASSWGGLYEQYF,TGTGCCAGCTCCTGGGGGGGGCTCTACGAGCAGTACTTC,13,once,TRBJ2-7,.,TRBV5-5
CASSLGGRNTGELFF,TGTGCCAGCAGCTTAGGTGGCAGAAACACCGGGGAGCTGTTTTTT,15,once,TRBJ2-2,.,TRBV7-6
CAWATGTAAYEQYF,TGTGCCTGGGCAACCGGGACAGCCGCCTACGAGCAGTACTTC,14,.,TRBJ2-7,TRBD1,TRBV30
CASSQEIIQGDTQYF,TGCGCCAGCAGCCAAGAAATTATACAGGGAGATACGCAGTATTTT,15,.,TRBJ2-3,.,TRBV4-3
CAWKGREGYTGELFF,TGTGCCTGGAAAGGGCGGGAGGGATACACCGGGGAGCTGTTTTTT,15,.,TRBJ2-2,TRBD2,TRBV30
CASSLVPAGLTDTQYF,TGTGCCAGCAGCCTGGTCCCAGCGGGCCTCACAGATACGCAGTATTTT,16,.,TRBJ2-3,.,TRBV5-4
CASVQDQRGRDTQYF,TGTGCTAGTGTCCAGGACCAGCGGGGGAGGGATACGCAGTATTTT,15,.,TRBJ2-3,TRBD2,TRBV12-5
CASSWGGSAGNEQFF,TGTGCCAGCAGTTGGGGTGGTAGCGCGGGCAATGAGCAGTTCTTC,15,.,TRBJ2-1,.,TRBV6-6
CASSVGADLTDTQYF,TGTGCCAGCAGTGTAGGAGCGGACCTAACAGATACGCAGTATTTT,15,.,TRBJ2-3,.,TRBV27
CATSRVLGLAGNNEQFF,TGTGCCACCAGCCGCGTTTTAGGACTAGCGGGAAACAATGAGCAGTTCTTC,17,.,TRBJ2-1,TRBD2,TRBV15
CASRGWDEQYF,TGTGCCAGTCGAGGTTGGGACGAGCAGTACTTC,11,.,TRBJ2-7,.,TRBV2
CASSYRRYMNTEAFF,TGTGCCAGCAGTTATCGGCGGTACATGAACACTGAAGCTTTCTTT,15,.,TRBJ1-1,.,TRBV6-5
CASRKGQHSGNTIYF,TGTGCCAGCAGAAAAGGACAGCACTCTGGAAACACCATATATTTT,15,once,TRBJ1-3,.,TRBV6-5